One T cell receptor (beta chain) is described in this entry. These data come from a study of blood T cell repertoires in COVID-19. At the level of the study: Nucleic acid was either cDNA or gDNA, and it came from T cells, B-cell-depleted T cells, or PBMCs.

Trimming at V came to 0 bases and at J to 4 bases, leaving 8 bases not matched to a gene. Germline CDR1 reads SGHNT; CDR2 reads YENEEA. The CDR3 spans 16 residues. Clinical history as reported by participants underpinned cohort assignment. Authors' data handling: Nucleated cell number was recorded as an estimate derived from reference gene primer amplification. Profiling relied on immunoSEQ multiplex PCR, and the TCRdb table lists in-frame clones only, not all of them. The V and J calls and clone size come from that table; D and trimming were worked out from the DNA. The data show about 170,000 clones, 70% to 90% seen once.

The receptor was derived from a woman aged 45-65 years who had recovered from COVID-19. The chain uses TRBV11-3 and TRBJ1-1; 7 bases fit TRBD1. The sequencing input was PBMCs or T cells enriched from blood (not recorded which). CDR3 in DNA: TGTGCCAGCAGCTTAGACGGACAGGCGTTGAGCACTGAAGCTTTCTTT. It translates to CASSLDGQALSTEAFF.